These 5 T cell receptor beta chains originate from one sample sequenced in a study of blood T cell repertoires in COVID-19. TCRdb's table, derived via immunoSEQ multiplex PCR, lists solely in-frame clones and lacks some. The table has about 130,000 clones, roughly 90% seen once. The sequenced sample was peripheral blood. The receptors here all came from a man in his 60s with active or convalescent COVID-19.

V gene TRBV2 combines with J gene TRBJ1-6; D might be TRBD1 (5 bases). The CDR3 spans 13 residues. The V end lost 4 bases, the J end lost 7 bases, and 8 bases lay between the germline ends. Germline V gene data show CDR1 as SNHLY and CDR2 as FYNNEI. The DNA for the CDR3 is TGTGCCAGCAGTGGGGAGGGGAATTCACCCCTCCACTTT. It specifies CASSGEGNSPLHF. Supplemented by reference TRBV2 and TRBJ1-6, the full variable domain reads EPEVTQTPSHQVTQMGQEVILRCVPISNHLYFYWYRQILGQKVEFLVSFYNNEISEKSEIFDDQFSVERPDGSNFTLKIRSTKLEDSAMYFCASSGEGNSPLHFGNGTRLTVT.

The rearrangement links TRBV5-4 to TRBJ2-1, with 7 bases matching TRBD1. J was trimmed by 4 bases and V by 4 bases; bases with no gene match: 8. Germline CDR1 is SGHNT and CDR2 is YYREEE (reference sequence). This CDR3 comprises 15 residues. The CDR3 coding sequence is TGTGCCAGCAGCCGCAACAGGGGATCATACAATGAGCAGTTCTTC. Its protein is CASSRNRGSYNEQFF.

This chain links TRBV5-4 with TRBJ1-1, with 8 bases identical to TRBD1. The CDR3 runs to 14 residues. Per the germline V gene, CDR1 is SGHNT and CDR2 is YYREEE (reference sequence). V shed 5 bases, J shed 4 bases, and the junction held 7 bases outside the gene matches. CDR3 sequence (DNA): TGTGCCAGCAGTTTCGACAGGGGTTTCACTGAAGCTTTCTTT. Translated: CASSFDRGFTEAFF.

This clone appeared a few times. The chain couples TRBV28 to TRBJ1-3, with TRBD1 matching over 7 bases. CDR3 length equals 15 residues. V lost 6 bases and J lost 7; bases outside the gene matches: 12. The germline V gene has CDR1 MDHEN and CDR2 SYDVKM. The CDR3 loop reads CASRVYVSGGNTIYF. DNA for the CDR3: TGTGCCAGCAGGGTATACGTATCAGGGGGGAACACCATATATTTT.

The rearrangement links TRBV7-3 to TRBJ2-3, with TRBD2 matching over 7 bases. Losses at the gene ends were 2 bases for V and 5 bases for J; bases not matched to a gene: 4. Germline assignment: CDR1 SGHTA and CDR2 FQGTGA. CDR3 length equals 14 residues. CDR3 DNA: TGTGCCAGCAGCTTAGAAGCGGGAAGAGATACGCAGTATTTT. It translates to CASSLEAGRDTQYF.